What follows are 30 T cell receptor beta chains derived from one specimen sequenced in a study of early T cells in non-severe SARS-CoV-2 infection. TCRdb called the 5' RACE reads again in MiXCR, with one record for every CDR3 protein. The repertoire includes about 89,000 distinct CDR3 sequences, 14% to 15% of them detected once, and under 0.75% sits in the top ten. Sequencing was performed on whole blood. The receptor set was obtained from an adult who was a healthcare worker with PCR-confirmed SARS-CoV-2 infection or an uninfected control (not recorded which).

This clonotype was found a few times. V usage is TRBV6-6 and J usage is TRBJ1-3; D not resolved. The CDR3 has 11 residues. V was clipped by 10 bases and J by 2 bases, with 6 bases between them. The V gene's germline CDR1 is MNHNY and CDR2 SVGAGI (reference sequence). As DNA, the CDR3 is TGTGCCATCCAAACTGGAAACACCATATATTTT. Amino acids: CAIQTGNTIYF.

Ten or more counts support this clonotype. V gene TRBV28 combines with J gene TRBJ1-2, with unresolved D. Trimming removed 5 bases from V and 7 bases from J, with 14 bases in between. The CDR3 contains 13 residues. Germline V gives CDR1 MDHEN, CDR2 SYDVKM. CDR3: CASSPQDVGGYTF. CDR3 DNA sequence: TGTGCCAGCAGTCCCCAGGATGTCGGTGGCTACACCTTC.

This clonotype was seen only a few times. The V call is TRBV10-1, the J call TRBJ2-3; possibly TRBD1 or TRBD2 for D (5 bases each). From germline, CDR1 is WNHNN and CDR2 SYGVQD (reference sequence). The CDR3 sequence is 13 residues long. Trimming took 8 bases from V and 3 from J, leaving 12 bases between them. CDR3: CASAEGFTDTQYF. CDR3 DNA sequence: TGCGCCAGCGCCGAGGGGTTTACAGATACGCAGTATTTT.

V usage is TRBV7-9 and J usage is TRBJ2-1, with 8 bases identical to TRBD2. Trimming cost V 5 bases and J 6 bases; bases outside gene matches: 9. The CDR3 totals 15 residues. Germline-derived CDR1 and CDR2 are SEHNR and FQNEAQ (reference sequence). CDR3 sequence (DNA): TGTGCCAGCAGCCCGGCCGGGACTAGATTCAATGAGCAGTTCTTC. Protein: CASSPAGTRFNEQFF.

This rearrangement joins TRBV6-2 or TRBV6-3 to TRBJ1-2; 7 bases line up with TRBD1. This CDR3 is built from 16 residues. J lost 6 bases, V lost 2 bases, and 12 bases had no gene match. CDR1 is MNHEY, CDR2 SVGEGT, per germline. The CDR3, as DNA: TGTGCCAGCAGTTACAGTGGTTACAGGGGACTCAATGGCTACACCTTC. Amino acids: CASSYSGYRGLNGYTF.

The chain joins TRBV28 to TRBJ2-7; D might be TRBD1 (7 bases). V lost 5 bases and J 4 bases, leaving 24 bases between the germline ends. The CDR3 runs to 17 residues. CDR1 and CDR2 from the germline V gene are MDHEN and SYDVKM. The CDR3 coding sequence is TGTGCCAGCAGTCCCGCTGGAGGGGGCGGATCCACTTACGAGCAGTACGTC. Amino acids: CASSPAGGGGSTYEQYV.

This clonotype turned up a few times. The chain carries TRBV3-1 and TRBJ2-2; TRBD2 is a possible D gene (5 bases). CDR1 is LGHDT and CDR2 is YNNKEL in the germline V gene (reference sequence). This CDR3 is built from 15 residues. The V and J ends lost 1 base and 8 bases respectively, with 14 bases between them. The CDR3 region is CASSQVTRVRGELFF. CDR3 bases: TGTGCCAGCAGCCAAGTCACTAGGGTTCGTGGGGAGCTGTTTTTT.

Here the CDR3 DNA reads TGCAGTGCTAGCGGGGTGGCTAGCGGGGTTGATGAGCAGTTCTTC. Its translation is CSASGVASGVDEQFF. The rearrangement joins TRBV20-1 to TRBJ2-1; 9 bases are shared with TRBD2. The CDR3 loop spans 15 amino acids. The V segment lost 3 bases and the J segment 8 bases; nucleotides outside the gene matches: 11. The germline CDR1 and CDR2 sequences are DFQATT and SNEGSKA (reference sequence).

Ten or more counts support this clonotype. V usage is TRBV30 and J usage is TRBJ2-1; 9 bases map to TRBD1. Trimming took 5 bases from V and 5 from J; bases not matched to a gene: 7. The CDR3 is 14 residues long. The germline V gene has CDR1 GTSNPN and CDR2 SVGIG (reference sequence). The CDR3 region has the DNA TGTGCCTGGTATACCGGGACAGGGAACAATGAGCAGTTCTTC. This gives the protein CAWYTGTGNNEQFF.

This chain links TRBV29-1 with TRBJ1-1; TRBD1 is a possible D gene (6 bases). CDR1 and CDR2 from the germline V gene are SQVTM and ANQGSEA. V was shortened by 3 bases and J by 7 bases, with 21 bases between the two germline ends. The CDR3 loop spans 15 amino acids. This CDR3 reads CSVDGRRDNTGEAFF. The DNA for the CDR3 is TGCAGCGTTGACGGACGCAGGGACAACACTGGTGAAGCTTTCTTT.

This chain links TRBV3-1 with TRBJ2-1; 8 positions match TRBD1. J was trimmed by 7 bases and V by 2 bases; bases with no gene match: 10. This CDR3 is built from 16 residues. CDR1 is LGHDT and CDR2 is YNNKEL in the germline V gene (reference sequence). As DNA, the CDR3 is TGTGCCAGCAGCCAAAGAGCCCAGGGGGCTGGTAATGAGCAGTTCTTC. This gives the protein CASSQRAQGAGNEQFF.

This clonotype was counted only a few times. For the CDR3, the DNA is TGTGCCAGCAGCTCCCGAACTAGCGGGGCGCAAGAGACCCAGTACTTC. The encoded protein is CASSSRTSGAQETQYF. The chain carries TRBV11-2 and TRBJ2-5; 10 bases line up with TRBD2. Germline loops: CDR1 SGHAT, CDR2 FQNNGV. After removal of 4 bases from V and 2 bases from J, the junction contained 7 bases not matched to a gene. The CDR3 spans 16 residues.

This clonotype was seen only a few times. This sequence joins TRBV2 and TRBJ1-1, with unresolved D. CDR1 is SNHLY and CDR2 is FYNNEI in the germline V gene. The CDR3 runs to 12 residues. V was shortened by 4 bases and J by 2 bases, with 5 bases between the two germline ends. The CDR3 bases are TGTGCCAGCAGTGTACCCAACACTGAAGCTTTCTTT. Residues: CASSVPNTEAFF.

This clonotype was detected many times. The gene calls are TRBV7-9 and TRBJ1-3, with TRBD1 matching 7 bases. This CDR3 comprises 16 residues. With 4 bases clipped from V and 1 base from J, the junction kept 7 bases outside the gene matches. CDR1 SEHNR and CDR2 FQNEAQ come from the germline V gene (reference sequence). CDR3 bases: TGTGCCAGCAGCTCCAAACAGGGGTTATCTGGAAACACCATATATTTT. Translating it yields CASSSKQGLSGNTIYF.

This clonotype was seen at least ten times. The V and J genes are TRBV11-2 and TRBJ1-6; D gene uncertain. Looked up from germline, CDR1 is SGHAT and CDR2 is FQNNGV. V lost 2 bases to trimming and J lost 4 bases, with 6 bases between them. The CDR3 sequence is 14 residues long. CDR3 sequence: CASSLLGYNSPLHF. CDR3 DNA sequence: TGTGCCAGCAGCTTATTGGGTTATAATTCACCCCTCCACTTT.

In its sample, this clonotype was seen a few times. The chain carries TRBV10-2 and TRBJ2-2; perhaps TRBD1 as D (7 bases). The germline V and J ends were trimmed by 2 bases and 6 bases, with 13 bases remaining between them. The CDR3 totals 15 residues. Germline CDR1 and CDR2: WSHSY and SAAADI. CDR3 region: CASSEAGGFSGELFF. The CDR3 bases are TGCGCCAGCAGTGAGGCAGGGGGGTTTTCCGGGGAGCTGTTTTTT.

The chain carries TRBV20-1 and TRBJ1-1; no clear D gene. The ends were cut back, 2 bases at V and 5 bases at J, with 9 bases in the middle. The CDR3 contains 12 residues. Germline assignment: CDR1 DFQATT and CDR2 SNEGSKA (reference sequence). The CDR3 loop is CSARRGRTEAFF. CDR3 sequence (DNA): TGCAGTGCTAGAAGAGGTCGGACTGAAGCTTTCTTT.

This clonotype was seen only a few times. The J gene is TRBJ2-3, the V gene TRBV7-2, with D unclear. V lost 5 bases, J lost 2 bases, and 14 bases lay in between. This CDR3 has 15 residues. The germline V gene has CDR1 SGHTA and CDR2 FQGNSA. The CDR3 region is CASSPATQYTDTQYF. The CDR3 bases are TGTGCCAGCAGCCCGGCGACACAATACACAGATACGCAGTATTTT.

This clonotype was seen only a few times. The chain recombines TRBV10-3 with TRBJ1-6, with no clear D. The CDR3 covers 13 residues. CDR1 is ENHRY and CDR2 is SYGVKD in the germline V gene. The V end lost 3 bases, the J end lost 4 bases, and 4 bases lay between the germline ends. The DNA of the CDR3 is TGTGCCATCAGTGAAACTTATAATTCACCCCTCCACTTT. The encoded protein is CAISETYNSPLHF.

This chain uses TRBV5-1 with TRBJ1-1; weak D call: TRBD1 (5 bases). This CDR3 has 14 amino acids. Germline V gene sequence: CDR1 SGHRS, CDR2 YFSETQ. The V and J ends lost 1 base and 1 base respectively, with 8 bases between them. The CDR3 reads CASSLSGRNTEAFF. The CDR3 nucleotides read TGCGCCAGCAGCTTGTCAGGGCGGAACACTGAAGCTTTCTTT.

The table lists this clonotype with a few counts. In nucleotides, the CDR3 is TGTGCCAGCAGTTACTCGTACGCTGAGCAGTTCTTC. It translates to CASSYSYAEQFF. The gene calls are TRBV6-6 and TRBJ2-1; the D is unclear. CDR1 MNHNY and CDR2 SVGAGI come from the germline V gene (reference sequence). The CDR3 runs 12 residues. V dropped 0 bases and J dropped 9 bases, with 6 bases sitting between them.

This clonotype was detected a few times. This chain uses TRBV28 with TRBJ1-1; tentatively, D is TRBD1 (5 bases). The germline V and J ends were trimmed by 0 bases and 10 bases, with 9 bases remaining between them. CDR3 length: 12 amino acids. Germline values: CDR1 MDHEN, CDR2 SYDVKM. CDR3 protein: CASSLWAGRAFF. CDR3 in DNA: TGTGCCAGCAGTTTATGGGCGGGGCGAGCTTTCTTT.

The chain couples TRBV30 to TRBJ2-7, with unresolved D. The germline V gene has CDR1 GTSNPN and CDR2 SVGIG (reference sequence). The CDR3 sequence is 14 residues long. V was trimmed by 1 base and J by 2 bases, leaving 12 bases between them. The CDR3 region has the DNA TGTGCCTGGAGTGCCGGGCTCGGAGCCTACGAGCAGTACGTC. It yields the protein CAWSAGLGAYEQYV.

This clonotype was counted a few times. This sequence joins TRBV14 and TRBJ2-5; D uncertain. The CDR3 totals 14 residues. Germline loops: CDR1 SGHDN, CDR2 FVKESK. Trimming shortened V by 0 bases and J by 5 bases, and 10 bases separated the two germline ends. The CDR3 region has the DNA TGTGCCAGCAGCCAAGATATAGCTGGCGAGACCCAGTACTTC. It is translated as CASSQDIAGETQYF.

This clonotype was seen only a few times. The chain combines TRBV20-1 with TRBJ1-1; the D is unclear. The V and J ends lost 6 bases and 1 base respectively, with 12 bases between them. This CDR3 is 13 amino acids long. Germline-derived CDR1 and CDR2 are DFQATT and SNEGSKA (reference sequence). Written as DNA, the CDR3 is TGCAGTGCACAACGACCCCGGAACACTGAAGCTTTCTTT. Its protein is CSAQRPRNTEAFF.

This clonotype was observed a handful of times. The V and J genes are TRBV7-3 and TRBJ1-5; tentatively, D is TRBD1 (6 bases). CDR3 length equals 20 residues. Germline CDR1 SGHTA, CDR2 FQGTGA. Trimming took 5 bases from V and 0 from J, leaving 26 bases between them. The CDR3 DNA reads TGTGCCAGCAGCCCGAAGTCGGTAGGGGGGCAGAACTTTAGCAATCAGCCCCAGCATTTT. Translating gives CASSPKSVGGQNFSNQPQHF.

The CDR3 reads CASSSLTGTGNGAFF. In DNA form, the CDR3 reads TGCGCCAGCAGCTCCTTAACCGGGACAGGGAATGGAGCTTTCTTT. This chain joins TRBV5-1 and TRBJ1-1, with 9 nucleotides matching TRBD1. The CDR3 is 15 amino acids. CDR1 is SGHRS and CDR2 is YFSETQ in the germline V gene. V dropped 3 bases and J dropped 10; count of bases not matched to a gene: 13.

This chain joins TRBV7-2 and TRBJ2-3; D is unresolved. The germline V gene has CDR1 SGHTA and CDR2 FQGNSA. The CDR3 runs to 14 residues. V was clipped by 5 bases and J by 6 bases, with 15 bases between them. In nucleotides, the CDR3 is TGTGCCAGCAGCGCCTCGCTAGGTCCGGATACGCAGTATTTT. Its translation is CASSASLGPDTQYF.

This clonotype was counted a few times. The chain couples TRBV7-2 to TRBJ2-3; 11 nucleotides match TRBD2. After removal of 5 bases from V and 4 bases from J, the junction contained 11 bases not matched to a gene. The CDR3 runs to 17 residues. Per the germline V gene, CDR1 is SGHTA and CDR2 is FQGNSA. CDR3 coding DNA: TGTGCCAGCAGCCAGAGTCTAGCGGGGGGCATCGCAGATACGCAGTATTTT. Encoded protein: CASSQSLAGGIADTQYF.

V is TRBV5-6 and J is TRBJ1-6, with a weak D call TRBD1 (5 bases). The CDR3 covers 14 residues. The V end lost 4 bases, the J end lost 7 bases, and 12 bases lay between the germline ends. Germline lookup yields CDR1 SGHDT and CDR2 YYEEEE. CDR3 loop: CASSLGTPNSPLHF. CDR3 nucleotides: TGTGCCAGCAGCCTCGGGACTCCGAATTCACCCCTCCACTTT. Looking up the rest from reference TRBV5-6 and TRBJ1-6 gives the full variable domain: DAGVTQSPTHLIKTRGQQVTLRCSPKSGHDTVSWYQQALGQGPQFIFQYYEEEERQRGNFPDRFSGHQFPNYSSELNVNALLLGDSALYLCASSLGTPNSPLHFGNGTRLTVT.